One sample yielded the 30 T cell receptor beta chains listed below, sequenced in a study of T cell repertoires in cytomegalovirus infection. One entry per CDR3 protein results from TCRdb running MiXCR on the reads. The sample lists 200,000 or so distinct CDR3 sequences; around 20% were seen once. Source material: PBMCs. Every receptor here comes from a human donor in good health (CMV status not recorded). Some clones in this sample may be carry-over from other donors' samples.

Ten or more counts support this clonotype. The rearrangement joins TRBV7-2 to TRBJ2-5; D is unresolved. CDR1 is SGHTA and CDR2 is FQGNSA in the germline V gene. The CDR3 has 14 amino acids. V lost 5 bases to trimming and J lost 5 bases, with 15 bases between them. Here the CDR3 DNA reads TGTGCCAGCAGCCCCGGACGGATTGGGGAGACCCAGTACTTC. Encoded protein: CASSPGRIGETQYF.

The chain joins TRBV6-5 to TRBJ1-1; D is ambiguous. Germline V CDR1 and CDR2: MNHEY, SVGAGI. This CDR3 comprises 14 residues. Trimming cost V 2 bases and J 3 bases, with 10 bases left between them. The CDR3 loop reads CASSYEFRDTEAFF. CDR3 bases: TGTGCCAGCAGTTACGAGTTCAGAGACACTGAAGCTTTCTTT.

There are a few counts of this clonotype. This chain joins TRBV12-3 or TRBV12-4 and TRBJ2-1; D possibly matches TRBD1 or TRBD2 (5 bases each). Trimming shortened V by 2 bases and J by 7 bases, and 24 bases separated the two germline ends. The CDR3 extends over 18 amino acids. CDR3 residues: CASSLSGHGQPQQNEQFF. Written as DNA, the CDR3 is TGTGCCAGCAGTTTATCGGGGCACGGGCAACCGCAACAAAATGAGCAGTTCTTC.

This clonotype was picked up a small number of times. This sequence joins TRBV19 and TRBJ2-2; D is uncertain. V shed 4 bases and J shed 4 bases, with 13 bases lying between them. This CDR3 is built from 15 residues. Germline V gene lookup returns CDR1 LNHDA and CDR2 SQIVND (reference sequence). CDR3 sequence: CASSRPSHSTGELFF. Here the CDR3 DNA reads TGTGCCAGTAGTAGGCCCAGCCATAGCACCGGGGAGCTGTTTTTT.

In its sample, this clonotype was seen many times. The rearrangement joins TRBV11-3 to TRBJ2-1, with no clear D. V shed 2 bases and J shed 9 bases, with 11 bases lying between them. This CDR3 comprises 13 residues. CDR1 and CDR2 (germline): SGHNT, YENEEA. The CDR3: CASSLPNLSEQFF. CDR3 DNA: TGTGCCAGCAGCTTACCAAATCTTAGTGAGCAGTTCTTC.

This clonotype came up many times. This sequence joins TRBV7-6 and TRBJ2-7; D gene uncertain. This CDR3 is built from 13 residues. V lost 1 base, J lost 2 bases, and 6 bases lay in between. CDR1 and CDR2 from the germline V gene are SGHVS and FNYEAQ. The DNA for the CDR3 is TGTGCCAGCAGCTTAGGATCGGCCTACGAGCAGTACTTC. It encodes CASSLGSAYEQYF.

This clonotype was counted ten times or more. The chain carries TRBV7-2 and TRBJ2-1; D possibly uses TRBD1 or TRBD2 (5 bases each). Trimming pared 5 bases from V and 0 bases from J, leaving 11 bases between. Germline-derived CDR1 and CDR2 are SGHTA and FQGNSA. The CDR3 runs 15 residues. CDR3 residues: CASSPEGSSYNEQFF. CDR3 DNA: TGTGCCAGCAGCCCCGAGGGGAGCTCCTACAATGAGCAGTTCTTC.

This clonotype was seen many times. This rearrangement joins TRBV7-2 to TRBJ2-7; D is unresolved. Per the germline V gene, CDR1 is SGHTA and CDR2 is FQGNSA. V lost 8 bases and J 2 bases, leaving 13 bases between the germline ends. The CDR3 spans 13 residues. The DNA of the CDR3 is TGTGCCAGCGGCGTCCTTCCCGCCTACGAGCAGTACTTC. Encoded protein: CASGVLPAYEQYF.

The chain uses TRBV29-1 and TRBJ1-2; no definite D call. Trimming left V 2 bases short and J 2 bases short, with 9 bases between. Germline values: CDR1 SQVTM, CDR2 ANQGSEA. CDR3 length equals 13 residues. Here the CDR3 reads CSVELGINYGYTF. The CDR3 nucleotides are TGCAGCGTTGAATTGGGAATCAACTATGGCTACACCTTC.

This clonotype was counted at least ten times. This chain joins TRBV28 and TRBJ1-1; D remains unclear. The ends were cut back, 5 bases at V and 1 base at J, with 8 bases in the middle. Germline CDR1 MDHEN, CDR2 SYDVKM. This CDR3 has 13 residues. Here the CDR3 DNA reads TGTGCCAGCAGTACCTCTTCGAACACTGAAGCTTTCTTT. This gives the protein CASSTSSNTEAFF.

This clonotype was detected many times. The chain recombines TRBV7-9 with TRBJ2-5; 7 bases align to TRBD1. V trimming: 3 bases; J trimming: 5 bases; junction bases outside the gene matches: 21. The germline V gene encodes CDR1 SEHNR and CDR2 FQNEAQ (reference sequence). This CDR3 comprises 19 residues. The CDR3 DNA reads TGTGCCAGCAGCTTTCCGGCGGAACCACACGAGGGGGCGAGGGAGACCCAGTACTTC. This translates into CASSFPAEPHEGARETQYF.

This clonotype was picked up many times. The gene calls are TRBV7-6 and TRBJ2-3; tentatively, D is TRBD1 or TRBD2 (5 bases each). V lost 1 base and J lost 6, with 20 bases in between. Germline V lookup: CDR1 SGHVS, CDR2 FNYEAQ. The CDR3 covers 17 residues. The CDR3 nucleotides read TGTGCCAGCAGCTTAGTACCCGAGGGGTCCGGCTCGGATACGCAGTATTTT. Translated: CASSLVPEGSGSDTQYF.

This rearrangement joins TRBV9 to TRBJ2-1; 10 bases line up with TRBD2. The CDR3 covers 16 residues. With V trimmed by 4 bases and J by 3 bases, 7 bases remained unmatched. Germline-derived CDR1 and CDR2 are SGDLS and YYNGEE. CDR3 region: CASSPRTSGVYNEQFF. Written as DNA, the CDR3 is TGTGCCAGCAGCCCAAGGACTAGCGGAGTCTACAATGAGCAGTTCTTC.

At least ten counts were recorded for this clonotype. The V gene is TRBV7-2, the J gene TRBJ2-1; 7 nucleotides match TRBD2. CDR1 SGHTA and CDR2 FQGNSA come from the germline V gene. The CDR3 loop spans 16 amino acids. J lost 0 bases, V lost 5 bases, and 7 bases had no gene match. Here the CDR3 reads CASSTRAGSSYNEQFF. Here the CDR3 DNA reads TGTGCCAGCAGCACCCGAGCGGGAAGCTCCTACAATGAGCAGTTCTTC.

DNA for the CDR3: TGTGCCAGCAACCCGGACAGCTACTACGAGCAGTACTTC. This codes for CASNPDSYYEQYF. The chain is built from TRBV2 and TRBJ2-7, with D maybe TRBD1 (6 bases). CDR1 is SNHLY and CDR2 is FYNNEI in the germline V gene. The CDR3 covers 13 residues. V dropped 7 bases and J dropped 3 bases, with 13 bases sitting between them.

This clonotype was seen repeatedly, ten times or more. J is TRBJ2-2 and V is TRBV11-2; D is tentatively TRBD1 or TRBD2 (6 bases each). Trimming took off 5 bases at V and 2 bases at J, with 12 bases between the two ends. Germline V gene lookup returns CDR1 SGHAT and CDR2 FQNNGV. This CDR3 contains 15 residues. CDR3 loop: CASSRGTLNTGELFF. In nucleotides, the CDR3 is TGTGCCAGCAGCCGCGGGACACTTAACACCGGGGAGCTGTTTTTT.

The chain has TRBV4-3 and TRBJ1-6; D gene ambiguous. V lost 0 bases and J 9 bases, leaving 12 bases between the germline ends. This CDR3 region has 15 residues. From germline, CDR1 is LGHNA and CDR2 YSLEER. For the CDR3, the DNA is TGCGCCAGCAGCCAAGATTTTGGCAGCGGTTCACCCCTCCACTTT. Protein sequence: CASSQDFGSGSPLHF.

This clonotype has a handful of counts. The CDR3 loop reads CASSPPAGSSYNEQFF. DNA for the CDR3: TGTGCCAGTAGCCCCCCGGCGGGGAGCTCCTACAATGAGCAGTTCTTC. V gene TRBV19 combines with J gene TRBJ2-1, with TRBD2 as a possible D gene (6 bases). Germline CDR1 and CDR2: LNHDA and SQIVND (reference sequence). The V end was cut by 6 bases, the J end by 0 bases, with 15 bases between. The length of the CDR3 is 16 residues.

This clonotype was counted ten times or more. The V and J genes are TRBV4-3 and TRBJ2-7; D remains ambiguous. Germline V gives CDR1 LGHNA, CDR2 YSLEER. This CDR3 contains 14 residues. The V gene lost 4 bases and the J gene lost 2 bases, with 12 bases spanning the gap. The CDR3 nucleotides read TGCGCCAGCAGCCGATATACGGATACCTACGAGCAGTACTTC. This encodes CASSRYTDTYEQYF.

V is TRBV2 and J is TRBJ2-7; 7 nucleotides agree with TRBD1. Germline CDR1 is SNHLY and CDR2 is FYNNEI. This CDR3 is 16 amino acids long. V shed 4 bases and J 0 bases; nucleotides not matched to a gene: 9. CDR3: CASSGPGTDSSYEQYF. DNA of the CDR3: TGTGCCAGCAGTGGTCCAGGGACAGACAGCTCCTACGAGCAGTACTTC.

V usage is TRBV20-1 and J usage is TRBJ1-1; no clear D gene. The CDR3 contains 15 residues. V shed 5 bases and J shed 3 bases, with 19 bases lying between them. Germline lookup yields CDR1 DFQATT and CDR2 SNEGSKA (reference sequence). The CDR3 sequence: CSAGIVGRRDTEAFF. In DNA, the CDR3 is TGCAGTGCTGGGATTGTGGGAAGAAGGGACACTGAAGCTTTCTTT.

This clonotype was observed at least ten times. The chain joins TRBV7-8 to TRBJ2-2; 11 bases are shared with TRBD2. The germline CDR1 and CDR2 sequences are SGHVS and FQNEAQ. The V gene end was trimmed by 7 bases and the J gene end by 0 bases; junction bases not matched to a gene: 10. CDR3 length equals 18 residues. The CDR3 loop is CASKGGVAGGSNTGELFF. CDR3 sequence (DNA): TGTGCCAGCAAGGGTGGGGTAGCGGGGGGGTCGAACACCGGGGAGCTGTTTTTT. Complete variable domain (other parts from reference TRBV7-8 and TRBJ2-2): GAGVSQSPRYKVAKRGQDVALRCDPISGHVSLFWYQQALGQGPEFLTYFQNEAQLDKSGLPSDRFFAERPEGSVSTLKIQRTQQEDSAVYLCASKGGVAGGSNTGELFFGEGSRLTVL.

This clonotype was counted ten times or more. V gene TRBV28 combines with J gene TRBJ2-2; D is ambiguous. V lost 5 bases and J lost 5, with 6 bases in between. The length of the CDR3 is 12 residues. Germline V CDR1 and CDR2: MDHEN, SYDVKM. The CDR3, as DNA: TGTGCCAGCAGTCTCCTTACCGGGGAGCTGTTTTTT. Encoded protein: CASSLLTGELFF.

This clonotype was detected only a few times. The V gene is TRBV7-6, the J gene TRBJ2-1, with TRBD2 matching over 8 bases. Germline V CDR1 and CDR2: SGHVS, FNYEAQ. V shed 4 bases and J 0 bases; nucleotides not matched to a gene: 8. The CDR3 is 17 amino acids. DNA for the CDR3: TGTGCCAGCAGCTCACGGCTGCGGGGGGTCTCCTACAATGAGCAGTTCTTC. Its protein is CASSSRLRGVSYNEQFF.

The sample holds a few counts of this clonotype. This chain uses TRBV9 with TRBJ2-7; 11 nucleotides align to TRBD2. Unmatched junction bases numbered 18, after V lost 4 bases and J lost 3 bases. Germline CDR1 SGDLS, CDR2 YYNGEE. The CDR3 spans 19 residues. The CDR3 DNA is TGTGCCAGCAGCCCATCCGGGACTAGCGGATCCCGTAAGGGCTACGAGCAGTACTTC. Translating gives CASSPSGTSGSRKGYEQYF.

The V and J genes are TRBV19 and TRBJ2-1; D may be TRBD1 or TRBD2 (6 bases each). CDR1 and CDR2 (germline): LNHDA, SQIVND (reference sequence). V lost 4 bases and J 4 bases, leaving 14 bases between the germline ends. The CDR3 covers 15 residues. The CDR3 nucleotides read TGTGCCAGTAGTAGGCCGGGGGCCCTGTACAATGAGCAGTTCTTC. It encodes CASSRPGALYNEQFF.

The table lists this clonotype with many counts. The chain is built from TRBV7-2 and TRBJ2-7; D possibly corresponds to TRBD1 (6 bases). Trimming removed 5 bases from V and 1 base from J, with 24 bases in between. The V gene's germline CDR1 is SGHTA and CDR2 FQGNSA. The CDR3 contains 18 residues. The CDR3 loop is CASSPTPRGWGGSYEQYF. CDR3 sequence (DNA): TGTGCCAGCAGCCCGACCCCCAGGGGATGGGGTGGGTCCTACGAGCAGTACTTC.

The chain links TRBV3-1 to TRBJ2-7, with 13 bases aligning to TRBD2. CDR1 is LGHDT, CDR2 YNNKEL, per germline (reference sequence). This CDR3 region has 15 residues. With 5 bases clipped from V and 6 bases from J, the junction kept 7 bases outside the gene matches. In DNA form, the CDR3 reads TGTGCCAGCAGCGGCGGACTAGCGGGAGAGGGCGAGCAGTACTTC. Translation gives CASSGGLAGEGEQYF.

The rearrangement uses TRBV3-1 and TRBJ2-1; 7 bases align to TRBD2. This CDR3 region has 17 residues. Losses at the gene ends were 1 base for V and 1 base for J; bases not matched to a gene: 7. In germline, CDR1 is LGHDT, CDR2 YNNKEL (reference sequence). In DNA, the CDR3 is TGTGCCAGCAGCCAAGCCATCAATAGCGGGTCCTACAATGAGCAGTTCTTC. It translates to CASSQAINSGSYNEQFF.

This chain joins TRBV18 and TRBJ1-1, with 7 bases matching TRBD1. Trimming took 6 bases from V and 3 from J; bases not matched to a gene: 16. This CDR3 is built from 17 residues. Germline-derived CDR1 and CDR2 are KGHSH and LQKENI. CDR3 in amino acids: CASSPRGQPTSDTEAFF. The DNA of the CDR3 is TGTGCCAGCTCCCCCCGGGGACAGCCGACTTCGGACACTGAAGCTTTCTTT.